These 9 T cell receptor beta chains share one sample of origin, sequenced in a study of cytomegalovirus exposure and HLA in healthy donors. Use of 60 Vbeta and 13 Jbeta primers characterized the PCR. Assay: immunoSEQ multiplex PCR; the TCRdb copy retains only in-frame clones and omits some. The sample carries roughly 200,000 clones, around 77% recorded once. Sequencing was done on a sample of PBMCs. The receptors were sampled from a man in his fifties or sixties in good health and CMV-seronegative.

The rearrangement joins TRBV9 to TRBJ1-2; 8 positions agree with TRBD1. V was pared by 0 bases and J by 2 bases, with 3 bases of the junction left unmatched. Germline CDR1 is SGDLS and CDR2 is YYNGEE. The CDR3 runs 15 residues. The CDR3 region is CASSVGSGGNYGYTF. DNA of the CDR3: TGTGCCAGCAGCGTAGGATCAGGGGGCAACTATGGCTACACCTTC.

This clone was recorded a few times. The chain recombines TRBV4-3 with TRBJ2-5; possibly TRBD2 for D (6 bases). The V end lost 1 base, the J end lost 3 bases, and 9 bases lay between the germline ends. CDR1 and CDR2 from the germline V gene are LGHNA and YSLEER. The CDR3 totals 14 residues. The CDR3 here is CASSQVLAEETQYF. The CDR3 nucleotides are TGCGCCAGCAGCCAAGTATTAGCGGAAGAGACCCAGTACTTC.

This sequence joins TRBV9 and TRBJ2-7; 8 bases fit TRBD2. The CDR3 loop spans 15 amino acids. Germline assignment: CDR1 SGDLS and CDR2 YYNGEE. The ends lost 4 bases at V and 3 bases at J; junction bases unmatched: 9. CDR3 bases: TGTGCCAGCAGCCTAGATGGACTAGCCGGCTACGAGCAGTACTTC. Translation: CASSLDGLAGYEQYF.

V is TRBV15 and J is TRBJ2-7; 7 bases match TRBD1. Germline-derived CDR1 and CDR2 are LNHNV and YYDKDF (reference sequence). Losses at the gene ends were 3 bases for V and 2 bases for J; bases not matched to a gene: 4. This CDR3 contains 14 residues. CDR3 protein: CATSSLQGPYEQYF. CDR3 nucleotide sequence: TGTGCCACCAGCAGTTTACAGGGGCCCTACGAGCAGTACTTC.

This chain connects TRBV10-3 to TRBJ1-1, with 11 bases that match TRBD1. The CDR3 contains 16 residues. Germline V gene sequence: CDR1 ENHRY, CDR2 SYGVKD. After removal of 3 bases from V and 5 bases from J, the junction contained 8 bases not matched to a gene. In nucleotides, the CDR3 is TGTGCCATCAGTGACGGACAGGGGGCCTCGACGACTGAAGCTTTCTTT. It codes for CAISDGQGASTTEAFF.

V and J are TRBV28 and TRBJ2-7, with 7 nucleotides matching TRBD2. Trimming cost V 2 bases and J 5 bases; bases outside gene matches: 12. CDR1 and CDR2 (germline): MDHEN, SYDVKM. CDR3 length equals 16 residues. The CDR3 sequence is CASSLPQRGGADEQYF. In DNA, the CDR3 is TGTGCCAGCAGTTTACCTCAGAGGGGAGGGGCGGACGAGCAGTACTTC.

This chain joins TRBV5-1 and TRBJ2-7; 8 positions match TRBD1. This CDR3 contains 15 residues. V lost 0 bases to trimming and J lost 2 bases; unmatched junction nucleotides: 4. The germline gives CDR1 SGHRS, CDR2 YFSETQ. As DNA, the CDR3 is TGCGCCAGCAGCTTGGGGACAGGGTCAACCTACGAGCAGTACTTC. Its protein is CASSLGTGSTYEQYF. Full variable domain (missing parts from reference TRBV5-1 and TRBJ2-7): KAGVTQTPRYLIKTRGQQVTLSCSPISGHRSVSWYQQTPGQGLQFLFEYFSETQRNKGNFPGRFSGRQFSNSRSEMNVSTLELGDSALYLCASSLGTGSTYEQYFGPGTRLTVT.

This chain joins TRBV6-1 and TRBJ1-1; TRBD1 matches 8 bases. There are 14 residues in the CDR3. J was trimmed by 5 bases and V by 2 bases; bases with no gene match: 4. Germline loops: CDR1 MNHNS, CDR2 SASEGT. As DNA, the CDR3 is TGTGCCAGCAGTGAAACAGGGGGAGGGACTGAAGCTTTCTTT. Translating it yields CASSETGGGTEAFF.

This clone was picked up a small number of times. The rearrangement uses TRBV6-5 and TRBJ2-1, with D possibly TRBD2 on 6 matching bases. CDR3 size: 11 residues. V lost 6 bases to trimming and J lost 12 bases, with 12 bases between them. The V gene's germline CDR1 is MNHEY and CDR2 SVGAGI. In DNA, the CDR3 is TGTGCCAGCAGCTTCTCGGGAGCGCAGTTCTTC. Encoded protein: CASSFSGAQFF.